The rows below give T cell receptor beta chains drawn from one sample of a study of shared clonotypes between healthy human individuals. This table comes from immunoSEQ multiplex PCR, and its TCRdb copy is limited to in-frame clones, with some not included. The sample holds about 1.5 million clones, 95% to 97% seen once. What was sequenced was naive CD4+ T cells sorted from blood. These receptor sequences come from a man aged 25 to 45 in good health. The CDR3 runs from the conserved cysteine through the conserved F or W. D genes are given only for firm matches. Clone size is stated in some rows and not others, as once, few, many or a class when expanded.

cdr3_aa | cdr3_nt | clone_size | cdr3_length | j_call | v_call | d_call
CSVEPAGVREQYF | TGCAGCGTTGAACCGGCAGGGGTTAGAGAGCAGTACTTC | - | 13 | TRBJ2-7 | TRBV29-1 | -
CASSFNPNDEQYF | TGCGCCAGCAGCTTTAACCCGAACGACGAGCAGTACTTC | once | 13 | TRBJ2-7 | TRBV5-1 | -
CASSFRTSGRRDTQYF | TGTGCCAGCAGCTTCCGGACTAGCGGGAGGAGAGATACGCAGTATTTT | - | 16 | TRBJ2-3 | TRBV7-2 | TRBD2
CASSLIRGQGAISFF | TGTGCCAGCAGCTTGATACGCGGACAGGGGGCTATATCTTTCTTT | - | 15 | TRBJ1-1 | TRBV5-6 | TRBD1
CASTSSRGPSGANVLTF | TGTGCCAGCACCTCCAGCAGGGGTCCCTCTGGGGCCAACGTCCTGACTTTC | - | 17 | TRBJ2-6 | TRBV9 | -
CASRTKGVFLYEQYF | TGTGCCAGCAGAACCAAGGGAGTCTTCCTCTACGAGCAGTACTTC | - | 15 | TRBJ2-7 | TRBV5-6 | -
CASSGLAIPHYDLEQYF | TGTGCCAGCAGCGGACTAGCGATACCTCATTACGACCTCGAGCAGTACTTC | - | 17 | TRBJ2-7 | TRBV7-4 | TRBD2
CASSSGQGNQPQHF | TGTGCCAGCTCATCTGGACAGGGAAATCAGCCCCAGCATTTT | few | 14 | TRBJ1-5 | TRBV18 | TRBD1
CASSRSVWDEQYF | TGCGCCAGCAGCCGCTCGGTCTGGGACGAGCAGTACTTC | - | 13 | TRBJ2-7 | TRBV4-1 | -
CASSRLMGGATNEKLFF | TGTGCCAGCAGCCGCCTGATGGGTGGGGCAACTAATGAAAAACTGTTTTTT | - | 17 | TRBJ1-4 | TRBV5-6 | -
CASSSGLTEAFF | TGTGCCAGCAGCTCTGGGTTGACCGAAGCTTTCTTT | - | 12 | TRBJ1-1 | TRBV7-9 | -
CASSRGAENTEAFF | TGCGCCAGCAGCCGGGGGGCAGAGAACACTGAAGCTTTCTTT | - | 14 | TRBJ1-1 | TRBV5-1 | -
CASSANIAYEQYF | TGCGCCAGCAGTGCGAACATTGCCTACGAGCAGTACTTC | - | 13 | TRBJ2-7 | TRBV10-2 | -
CASNFWDRAGYTF | TGTGCCAGCAACTTTTGGGACAGGGCTGGCTACACCTTC | - | 13 | TRBJ1-2 | TRBV28 | TRBD1
CASSTSWGTYEQYF | TGTGCCAGCAGCACCTCGTGGGGGACCTACGAGCAGTACTTC | - | 14 | TRBJ2-7 | TRBV28 | -
CASGFNVGQGGPPRNF | TGTGCTAGTGGTTTTAATGTAGGACAGGGTGGACCTCCGCGGAACTTC | - | 16 | TRBJ2-5 | TRBV12-5 | TRBD1
CASSQEVLAGEKRYEQYF | TGCGCCAGCAGCCAAGAGGTACTAGCGGGAGAAAAAAGGTACGAGCAGTACTTC | - | 18 | TRBJ2-7 | TRBV4-3 | TRBD2
CASSESGRGGTDTQYF | TGTGCCAGCAGTGAATCCGGTAGGGGGGGCACAGATACGCAGTATTTT | - | 16 | TRBJ2-3 | TRBV6-1 | -
CASSQGPSYEQYF | TGTGCCAGCAGTCAGGGCCCCTCCTACGAGCAGTACTTC | - | 13 | TRBJ2-7 | TRBV6-5 | -
CASSPPRSGRAGKTQYF | TGTGCCAGCAGCCCACCGAGGAGCGGGAGGGCCGGGAAGACCCAGTACTTC | - | 17 | TRBJ2-5 | TRBV7-2 | TRBD2
CASSTGQDQTYEQYF | TGTGCCAGCAGCACGGGACAGGATCAAACCTACGAGCAGTACTTC | once | 15 | TRBJ2-7 | TRBV9 | TRBD1
CASSIGTSFNEQFF | TGTGCCAGTAGTATAGGGACATCTTTTAATGAGCAGTTCTTC | - | 14 | TRBJ2-1 | TRBV19 | -
CASSFDRVQSWGYEQYF | TGCGCCAGCAGCTTCGACAGGGTCCAATCCTGGGGTTACGAGCAGTACTTC | - | 17 | TRBJ2-7 | TRBV5-1 | TRBD1
CASSTPGNYGYTF | TGTGCCAGTTCAACCCCGGGGAACTATGGCTACACCTTC | - | 13 | TRBJ1-2 | TRBV19 | -
CASSDMILAGGGQYF | TGCGCCAGCAGTGATATGATACTAGCGGGAGGAGGGCAGTATTTT | - | 15 | TRBJ2-3 | TRBV10-1 | TRBD2
CASRRGQSYEQYF | TGTGCCAGCAGAAGGGGACAGAGCTACGAGCAGTACTTC | once | 13 | TRBJ2-7 | TRBV6-5 | TRBD1
CASSPPSSPDTQYF | TGTGCCAGCTCACCACCGTCTAGTCCCGATACGCAGTATTTT | - | 14 | TRBJ2-3 | TRBV18 | -
CASRRRRQGSYEQYF | TGTGCCAGCAGACGCCGCAGACAGGGATCCTACGAGCAGTACTTC | - | 15 | TRBJ2-7 | TRBV6-5 | TRBD1
CATGQGTGAEAFF | TGTGCCACTGGACAGGGGACAGGAGCTGAAGCTTTCTTT | - | 13 | TRBJ1-1 | TRBV11-2 | TRBD1
CASSVLGQGTRDTDTQYF | TGTGCCAGCAGCGTATTGGGACAGGGGACGCGCGACACAGATACGCAGTATTTT | - | 18 | TRBJ2-3 | TRBV9 | TRBD1
CASSVAGVGGYTF | TGTGCCAGCAGTGTGGCAGGGGTAGGTGGCTACACCTTC | - | 13 | TRBJ1-2 | TRBV5-6 | -
CAYVGLAGDSGNEQFF | TGTGCCTACGTGGGACTAGCGGGAGACTCGGGGAATGAGCAGTTCTTC | - | 16 | TRBJ2-1 | TRBV5-4 | TRBD2
CASSRQGQGGGYTF | TGTGCCAGCTCACGACAGGGACAGGGTGGTGGCTACACCTTC | - | 14 | TRBJ1-2 | TRBV18 | TRBD1
CASSGDRAYEQYF | TGTGCCAGCAGCGGAGACAGGGCCTACGAGCAGTACTTC | - | 13 | TRBJ2-7 | TRBV5-4 | TRBD1
CASKRAGGLLDEQFF | TGTGCCAGCAAACGGGCGGGAGGGCTCTTAGATGAGCAGTTCTTC | - | 15 | TRBJ2-1 | TRBV6-1 | TRBD2
CASSLLGNQPQHF | TGTGCCAGCAGTTTATTGGGAAATCAGCCCCAGCATTTT | few | 13 | TRBJ1-5 | TRBV28 | -
CAWSLMGGGWQPQHF | TGTGCCTGGAGCCTAATGGGGGGGGGCTGGCAGCCCCAGCATTTT | - | 15 | TRBJ1-5 | TRBV30 | -
CASSLPRTGPKAF | TGTGCCAGCAGTTTACCTAGGACAGGGCCTAAGGCCTTC | - | 13 | TRBJ1-2 | TRBV28 | TRBD1
CASSLTGGGYTF | TGCGCCAGCAGCTTGACGGGTGGTGGCTACACCTTC | - | 12 | TRBJ1-2 | TRBV5-1 | -
CSVAQGSNQPQHF | TGCAGCGTTGCTCAGGGTAGCAATCAGCCCCAGCATTTT | - | 13 | TRBJ1-5 | TRBV29-1 | -